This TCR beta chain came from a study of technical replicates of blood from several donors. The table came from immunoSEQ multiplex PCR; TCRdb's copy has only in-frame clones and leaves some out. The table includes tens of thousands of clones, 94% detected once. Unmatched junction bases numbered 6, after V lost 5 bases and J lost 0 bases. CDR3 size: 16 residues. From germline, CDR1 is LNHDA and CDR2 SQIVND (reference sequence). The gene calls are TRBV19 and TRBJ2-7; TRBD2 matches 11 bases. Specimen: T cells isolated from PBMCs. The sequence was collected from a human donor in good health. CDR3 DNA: TGTGCCAGTAGTGCGATTGGGACTAGCGGCTCCTACGAGCAGTACTTC. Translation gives CASSAIGTSGSYEQYF.